A selection of T cell receptor beta chains follows, all from one sample in a study of early T cells in non-severe SARS-CoV-2 infection. TCRdb used MiXCR to reprocess the 5' RACE reads, holding one entry per CDR3 protein. The sample includes some 77,000 distinct CDR3 sequences, about 13% seen only once; the top ten take approximately 1.1%. Sequenced input: whole blood. The origin of the receptors is an adult who was a healthcare worker with PCR-confirmed SARS-CoV-2 infection or an uninfected control (not recorded which). Both conserved end residues are part of each CDR3. The order of the fields is clone size, V gene, D gene, J gene, CDR3 protein, CDR3 DNA. A D gene is named only where the DNA matches it firmly. Rows give clone size only sometimes, using once, few, many, or a class for an expanded clone.

.	TRBV5-5	.	TRBJ1-5	CASSLEPSNQPQHF	TGTGCCAGCAGCTTGGAACCTAGCAATCAGCCCCAGCATTTT
few	TRBV6-1	.	TRBJ1-6	CASIEAEGYYNSPLHF	TGTGCCAGCATCGAAGCGGAGGGGTACTATAATTCACCCCTCCACTTT
many	TRBV28	.	TRBJ2-1	CASSGALGQFF	TGTGCCAGCAGTGGGGCTCTGGGGCAGTTCTTC
many	TRBV7-8	.	TRBJ2-2	CASSTIMGLFF	TGTGCCAGCAGCACAATCATGGGGCTGTTTTTT
few	TRBV3-1	TRBD1	TRBJ1-2	CASSQAGQEGYTF	TGTGCCAGCAGCCAAGCTGGACAGGAGGGCTACACCTTC
.	TRBV9	TRBD2	TRBJ2-5	CASSRQASGVAETQYF	TGTGCCAGCAGCCGCCAGGCTAGCGGGGTAGCAGAGACCCAGTACTTC
many	TRBV18	TRBD2	TRBJ2-1	CASSPTSGEDEQFF	TGTGCCAGCTCACCAACTAGCGGGGAGGATGAGCAGTTCTTC
many	TRBV7-7	.	TRBJ2-2	CASSLNSPSVATGELFF	TGTGCCAGCAGCTTAAATTCGCCTAGTGTGGCCACCGGGGAGCTGTTTTTT
once	TRBV20-1	TRBD2	TRBJ2-7	CSARSLADFSYEQYF	TGCAGTGCTAGGAGTCTAGCGGACTTCTCCTACGAGCAGTACTTC
.	TRBV6-5	.	TRBJ2-6	CASSYQTSSGANVLTF	TGTGCCAGCAGTTACCAGACCAGTTCTGGGGCCAACGTCCTGACTTTC
.	TRBV10-3	.	TRBJ2-2	CAIREDTGELFF	TGTGCCATCAGGGAAGACACCGGGGAGCTGTTTTTT
many	TRBV10-1	.	TRBJ2-2	CASSERGLNTGELFF	TGCGCCAGCAGTGAGCGGGGGCTTAACACCGGGGAGCTGTTTTTT
few	TRBV29-1	TRBD1	TRBJ2-5	CSAGTGYQETQYF	TGCAGCGCCGGGACAGGGTACCAAGAGACCCAGTACTTC
.	TRBV29-1	.	TRBJ2-2	CSAAAGIGSGELFF	TGCAGCGCCGCGGCAGGGATCGGGTCCGGGGAGCTGTTTTTT